This T cell receptor beta chain was documented in a study of T cells in Graves' hyperthyroidism and ophthalmopathy. Findings of the study overall: The majority of expanded thyroid clonotypes above 0.001 also appeared in blood.

About this clonotype itself: Antigen specificity is unknown.

Amplification yielded TCR beta CDR3 regions, with RNA transcripts as the source. Carried out on the TCR CDR3, a first-round RT-PCR used the HTBI primer set. MiXCR, applied by TCRdb to the multiplex PCR reads, yields one record per CDR3 protein. The repertoire holds approximately 590,000 distinct CDR3 sequences, with 40% to 55% as singletons. Researchers defined stable Graves' hyperthyroidism as no ophthalmopathy progression within 18 months. Patients aged 18 to 65 had newly diagnosed hyperthyroidism lasting under 2 months. The study excluded patients with uncontrolled infection, other autoimmune disease, pregnancy or lactation. The sequenced sample was peripheral blood or thyroid tissue (not recorded which). The clonotype was recovered from a woman aged 18-30 years with Graves' hyperthyroidism.

The CDR3 DNA reads TGCGCCAGCAGCTTGGACAGTATGGCTGTTGGGACCCAGTACTTC. Translating gives CASSLDSMAVGTQYF. The chain recombines TRBV5-1 with TRBJ2-5; no clear D gene. The CDR3 sequence is 15 residues long. The germline V gene encodes CDR1 SGHRS and CDR2 YFSETQ. The V end lost 0 bases, the J end lost 7 bases, and 16 bases lay between the germline ends.